This TCR beta chain was sequenced for a study of blood T cell repertoires in COVID-19. Data came from immunoSEQ multiplex PCR; TCRdb stores just in-frame clones and leaves some out. Here the sample spans over 300,000 clones, roughly 85% being singletons. The receptor was derived from a woman under 40 who had recovered from COVID-19. The sample consisted of PBMCs or T cells enriched from blood (not recorded which).

This CDR3 reads CASSQQGPGEQYF. The DNA for the CDR3 is TGTGCCAGCAGCCAACAGGGGCCTGGCGAGCAGTACTTC. This chain links TRBV3-1 (or the pseudogene TRBV3-2) with TRBJ2-7; a weak D match, TRBD1 (6 bases). Germline CDR1 is LGHDT and CDR2 is YNNKEL (reference sequence). The CDR3 is made up of 13 amino acids. V gave up 2 bases and J gave up 6 bases, with 11 bases separating them.